These 19 T cell receptor beta chains were sequenced from one sample in a study of CD8 T cells in Susac syndrome. It was with random hexamers that about 0.45 to 1 ug RNA was reverse transcribed. TCRdb reanalysed the immunoSEQ multiplex PCR reads using MiXCR and keeps one entry per CDR3 protein. The sample yields some 260,000 distinct CDR3 sequences, roughly 81% seen once. Sequenced sample: CD8+ T cells from PBMCs. Receptor source: a human donor with multiple sclerosis.

This CDR3 is CASSLALDFDQETQYF. The CDR3 region has the DNA TGTGCCAGCAGCTTAGCCTTGGACTTCGACCAAGAGACCCAGTACTTC. The V and J genes are TRBV7-6 and TRBJ2-5; D is perhaps TRBD2 (5 bases). Per the germline V gene, CDR1 is SGHVS and CDR2 is FNYEAQ. The CDR3 runs to 16 residues. V was cut by 0 bases and J by 0 bases, with 11 bases left in between.

The V gene is TRBV20-1, the J gene TRBJ2-3; D ambiguous. The CDR3 has 8 amino acids. Germline lookup yields CDR1 DFQATT and CDR2 SNEGSKA (reference sequence). In DNA form, the CDR3 reads TGCAGCTCCGATACGCAGTATTTT. Translation gives CSSDTQYF.

CDR3 residues: CASSPGTSGAYEQYF. The CDR3 bases are TGTGCCAGCAGTCCCGGGACTAGCGGGGCCTACGAGCAGTACTTC. The chain uses TRBV27 and TRBJ2-7, with TRBD2 matching over 13 bases. The CDR3 runs to 15 residues. The germline gives CDR1 MNHEY, CDR2 SMNVEV (reference sequence). Trimming removed 5 bases from V and 2 bases from J; junction bases left unmatched: 3.

The chain employs TRBV9 and TRBJ1-1; D not resolved. The V and J ends lost 0 bases and 0 bases respectively, with 9 bases between them. Germline CDR1 and CDR2: SGDLS and YYNGEE. CDR3 length: 15 residues. The CDR3 nucleotides are TGTGCCAGCAGCGTAGGGGGAGACATGAACACTGAAGCTTTCTTT. This encodes CASSVGGDMNTEAFF.

J is TRBJ2-1 and V is TRBV7-3, with 9 bases fitting TRBD2. V dropped 5 bases and J dropped 4; count of bases not matched to a gene: 6. The CDR3 runs 15 residues. Germline values: CDR1 SGHTA, CDR2 FQGTGA. The CDR3 DNA follows: TGTGCCAGCAGCCCTCTAGCGGGATCGTACAATGAGCAGTTCTTC. This gives the protein CASSPLAGSYNEQFF.

The chain recombines TRBV24-1 with TRBJ1-5; no clear D. V was cut by 4 bases and J by 6 bases, with 12 bases left in between. This CDR3 has 14 amino acids. The germline CDR1 and CDR2 sequences are KGHDR and SFDVKD. The CDR3 DNA follows: TGTGCCACCAGTGAAGGGTATGATAGTCAGCCCCAGCATTTT. Residues: CATSEGYDSQPQHF.

This clonotype was seen only a few times. This chain uses TRBV27 with TRBJ2-7, with D hard to call. Deletions cut 6 bases from V and 4 bases from J, with 13 bases between. The CDR3 loop spans 13 amino acids. Germline V gives CDR1 MNHEY, CDR2 SMNVEV (reference sequence). The CDR3 region is CASRDGLSYEQYF. In DNA, the CDR3 is TGTGCCAGCAGGGACGGATTAAGTTACGAGCAGTACTTC.

V usage is TRBV9 and J usage is TRBJ2-3; TRBD2 is a possible D gene (6 bases). This CDR3 is 16 amino acids long. The V end was cut by 4 bases, the J end by 5 bases, with 20 bases between. Germline assignment: CDR1 SGDLS and CDR2 YYNGEE. The CDR3 DNA is TGTGCCAGCAGCTCAGGGTCCCCCGGGGGTGAAGATACGCAGTATTTT. It is translated as CASSSGSPGGEDTQYF.

The chain links TRBV28 to TRBJ1-3; D is perhaps TRBD1 (6 bases). Germline V gene lookup returns CDR1 MDHEN and CDR2 SYDVKM. V was cut by 3 bases and J by 4 bases, with 13 bases left in between. The CDR3 totals 15 residues. The CDR3 spells CASSFRGRRGNTIYF. In nucleotides, the CDR3 is TGTGCCAGCAGTTTCAGGGGACGTAGAGGAAACACCATATATTTT.

The rearrangement links TRBV29-1 to TRBJ2-3; 8 positions agree with TRBD1. Per germline, CDR1 SQVTM and CDR2 ANQGSEA. J gave up 3 bases and V 7 bases, and 6 bases lay outside the gene matches. This CDR3 contains 13 residues. The CDR3 nucleotides are TGCAGCGCTAGGACAGGGAAGACAGATACGCAGTATTTT. Translated: CSARTGKTDTQYF.

V usage is TRBV9 and J usage is TRBJ2-3, with TRBD2 identical over 9 bases. Trimming at V came to 3 bases and at J to 4 bases, leaving 12 bases not matched to a gene. This CDR3 has 17 residues. Germline CDR1 reads SGDLS; CDR2 reads YYNGEE. The CDR3 coding sequence is TGTGCCAGCAGCGCCTTAGCGGGAGTCTCACCCGCAGATACGCAGTATTTT. Translation: CASSALAGVSPADTQYF. The complete variable domain, with remaining parts taken from reference TRBV9 and TRBJ2-3, reads DSGVTQTPKHLITATGQRVTLRCSPRSGDLSVYWYQQSLDQGLQFLIQYYNGEERAKGNILERFSAQQFPDLHSELNLSSLELGDSALYFCASSALAGVSPADTQYFGPGTRLTVL.

The chain links TRBV11-2 to TRBJ1-2, with D tentatively TRBD1 (5 bases). Germline values: CDR1 SGHAT, CDR2 FQNNGV. CDR3 length: 15 residues. The germline V and J ends were trimmed by 5 bases and 4 bases, with 17 bases remaining between them. Written as DNA, the CDR3 is TGTGCCAGCAGCCCCACGGCGGTCGGGACCTATGGCTACACCTTC. Translating it yields CASSPTAVGTYGYTF. Looking up the rest from reference TRBV11-2 and TRBJ1-2 gives the full variable domain: EAGVAQSPRYKIIEKRQSVAFWCNPISGHATLYWYQQILGQGPKLLIQFQNNGVVDDSQLPKDRFSAERLKGVDSTLKIQPAKLEDSAVYLCASSPTAVGTYGYTFGSGTRLTVV.

The chain employs TRBV9 and TRBJ2-3; D not certain. Germline V gives CDR1 SGDLS, CDR2 YYNGEE. V was trimmed by 3 bases and J by 2 bases, leaving 10 bases between them. The CDR3 totals 14 residues. The CDR3 DNA reads TGTGCCAGCAGCGAACAACTAACCACAGATACGCAGTATTTT. The encoded protein is CASSEQLTTDTQYF.

The genes are TRBV20-1 and TRBJ2-3, with 8 bases aligning to TRBD2. Germline assignment: CDR1 DFQATT and CDR2 SNEGSKA (reference sequence). After removal of 0 bases from V and 6 bases from J, the junction contained 8 bases not matched to a gene. This CDR3 comprises 15 residues. This CDR3 is CSAREAGGLSDTQYF. The CDR3 coding sequence is TGCAGTGCTAGAGAGGCGGGAGGCCTCTCGGATACGCAGTATTTT.

The chain joins TRBV5-5 to TRBJ2-7, with a possible D match to TRBD1 (5 bases). There are 15 residues in the CDR3. The germline V gene encodes CDR1 SGHKS and CDR2 YYEKEE (reference sequence). V was clipped by 1 base and J by 5 bases, with 16 bases between them. The CDR3 region is CASSLYARGFDEQYF. CDR3 nucleotides: TGTGCCAGCAGCTTGTACGCTAGGGGATTTGACGAGCAGTACTTC.

The V and J genes are TRBV9 and TRBJ1-1; 7 bases are shared with TRBD1. Germline lookup yields CDR1 SGDLS and CDR2 YYNGEE. The CDR3 runs 15 residues. V was clipped by 1 base and J by 1 base; unmatched bases: 4. The CDR3 protein is CASSVSRDRNTEAFF. The CDR3 DNA is TGTGCCAGCAGCGTATCACGGGACAGGAACACTGAAGCTTTCTTT. Full variable domain (remainder filled in from reference TRBV9 and TRBJ1-1): DSGVTQTPKHLITATGQRVTLRCSPRSGDLSVYWYQQSLDQGLQFLIQYYNGEERAKGNILERFSAQQFPDLHSELNLSSLELGDSALYFCASSVSRDRNTEAFFGQGTRLTVV.

The genes are TRBV6-5 and TRBJ1-5; D may be TRBD1 (5 bases). The length of the CDR3 is 15 residues. Germline V CDR1 and CDR2: MNHEY, SVGAGI. V was cut by 5 bases and J by 1 base, with 12 bases left in between. The CDR3 loop reads CASSPLGGSNQPQHF. The CDR3 bases are TGTGCCAGCAGTCCGCTGGGGGGGAGCAATCAGCCCCAGCATTTT.

The rearrangement links TRBV12-3 or TRBV12-4 to TRBJ2-2; 7 bases map to TRBD1. The length of the CDR3 is 14 residues. The trim removed 6 bases at V and 2 bases at J, leaving 3 bases unmatched. CDR3 sequence reads: CASRWDSNTGELFF. The DNA of the CDR3 is TGTGCCAGCAGGTGGGACAGTAACACCGGGGAGCTGTTTTTT.

This chain uses TRBV27 with TRBJ2-7, with D possibly TRBD2 on 7 matching bases. The V gene's germline CDR1 is MNHEY and CDR2 SMNVEV (reference sequence). Trimming pared 2 bases from V and 3 bases from J, leaving 17 bases between. The CDR3 contains 16 residues. CDR3 region: CASSLAAGEGGYEQYF. The CDR3 DNA is TGTGCCAGCAGTTTAGCCGCGGGGGAAGGGGGCTACGAGCAGTACTTC.